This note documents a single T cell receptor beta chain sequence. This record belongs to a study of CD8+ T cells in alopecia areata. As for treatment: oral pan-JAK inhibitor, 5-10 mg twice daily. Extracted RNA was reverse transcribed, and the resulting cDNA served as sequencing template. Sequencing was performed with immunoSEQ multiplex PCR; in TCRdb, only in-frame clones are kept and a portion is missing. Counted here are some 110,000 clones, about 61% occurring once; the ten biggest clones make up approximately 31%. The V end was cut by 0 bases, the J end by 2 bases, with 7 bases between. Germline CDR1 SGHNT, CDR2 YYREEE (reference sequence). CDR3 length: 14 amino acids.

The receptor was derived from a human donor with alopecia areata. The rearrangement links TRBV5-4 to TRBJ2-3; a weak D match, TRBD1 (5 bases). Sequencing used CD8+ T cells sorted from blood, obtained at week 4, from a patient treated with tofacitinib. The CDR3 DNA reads TGTGCCAGCAGCTTGGACAGGATCACAGATACGCAGTATTTT. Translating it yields CASSLDRITDTQYF.